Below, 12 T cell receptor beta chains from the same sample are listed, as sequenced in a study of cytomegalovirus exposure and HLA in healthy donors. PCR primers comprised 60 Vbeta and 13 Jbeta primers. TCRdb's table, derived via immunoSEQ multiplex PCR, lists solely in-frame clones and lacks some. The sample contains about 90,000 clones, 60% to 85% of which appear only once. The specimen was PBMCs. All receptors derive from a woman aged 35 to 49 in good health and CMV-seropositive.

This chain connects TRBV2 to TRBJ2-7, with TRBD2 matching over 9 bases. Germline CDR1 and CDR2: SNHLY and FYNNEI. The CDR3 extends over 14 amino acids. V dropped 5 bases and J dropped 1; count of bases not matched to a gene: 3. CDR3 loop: CASSTSGLSYEQYF. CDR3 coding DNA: TGTGCCAGCAGTACTAGCGGGCTTTCCTACGAGCAGTACTTC.

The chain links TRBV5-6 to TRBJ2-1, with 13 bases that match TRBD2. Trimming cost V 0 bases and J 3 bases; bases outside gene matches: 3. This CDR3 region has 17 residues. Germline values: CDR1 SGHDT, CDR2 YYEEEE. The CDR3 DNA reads TGTGCCAGCAGCTTGGAGGGACTAGCGGGATTCTACAATGAGCAGTTCTTC. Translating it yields CASSLEGLAGFYNEQFF.

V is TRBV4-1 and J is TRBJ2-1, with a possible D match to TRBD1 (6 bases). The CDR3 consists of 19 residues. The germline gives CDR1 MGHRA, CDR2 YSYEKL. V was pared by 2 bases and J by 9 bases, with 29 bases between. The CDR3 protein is CASSQLDDRPPLSASEQFF. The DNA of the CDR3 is TGCGCCAGCAGCCAACTAGATGACAGGCCACCGCTCTCAGCAAGTGAGCAGTTCTTC.

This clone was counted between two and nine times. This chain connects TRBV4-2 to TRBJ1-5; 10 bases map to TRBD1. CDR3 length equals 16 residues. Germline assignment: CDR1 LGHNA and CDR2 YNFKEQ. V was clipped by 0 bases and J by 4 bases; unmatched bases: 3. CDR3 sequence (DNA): TGTGCCAGCAGCCAAGAGGCGGGACAGGGGAATCAGCCCCAGCATTTT. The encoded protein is CASSQEAGQGNQPQHF.

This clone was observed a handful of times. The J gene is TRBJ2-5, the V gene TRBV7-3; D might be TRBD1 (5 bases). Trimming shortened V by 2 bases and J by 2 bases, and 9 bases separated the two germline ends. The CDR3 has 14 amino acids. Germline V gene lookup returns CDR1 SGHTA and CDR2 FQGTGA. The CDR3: CASSLYAGQETQYF. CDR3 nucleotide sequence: TGTGCCAGCAGCTTATACGCAGGGCAAGAGACCCAGTACTTC.

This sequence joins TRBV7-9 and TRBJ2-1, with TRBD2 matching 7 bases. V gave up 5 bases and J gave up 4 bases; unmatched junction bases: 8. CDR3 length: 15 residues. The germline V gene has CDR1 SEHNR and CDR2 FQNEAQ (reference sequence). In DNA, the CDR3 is TGTGCCAGCAGCCTCCAGCCTAGCGGATACAATGAGCAGTTCTTC. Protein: CASSLQPSGYNEQFF.

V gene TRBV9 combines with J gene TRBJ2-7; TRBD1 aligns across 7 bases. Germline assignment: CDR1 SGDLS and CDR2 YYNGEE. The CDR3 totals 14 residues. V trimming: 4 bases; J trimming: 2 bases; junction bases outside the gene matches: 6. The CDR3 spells CASSPGQVTYEQYF. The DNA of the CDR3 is TGTGCCAGCAGCCCCGGACAGGTGACCTACGAGCAGTACTTC.

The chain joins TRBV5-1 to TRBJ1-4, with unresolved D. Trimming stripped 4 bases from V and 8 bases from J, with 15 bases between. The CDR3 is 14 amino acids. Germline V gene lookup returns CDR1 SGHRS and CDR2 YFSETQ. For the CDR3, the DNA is TGCGCCAGCAGCCGTTCCGGGGTCGGAGAAAAACTGTTTTTT. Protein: CASSRSGVGEKLFF.

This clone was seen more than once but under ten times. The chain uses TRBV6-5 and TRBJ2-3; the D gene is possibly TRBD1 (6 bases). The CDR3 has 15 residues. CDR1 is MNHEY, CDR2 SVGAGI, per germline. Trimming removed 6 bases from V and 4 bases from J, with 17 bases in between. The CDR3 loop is CASSRFRGDADTQYF. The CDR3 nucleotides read TGTGCCAGCAGCCGCTTCAGGGGAGACGCAGATACGCAGTATTTT.

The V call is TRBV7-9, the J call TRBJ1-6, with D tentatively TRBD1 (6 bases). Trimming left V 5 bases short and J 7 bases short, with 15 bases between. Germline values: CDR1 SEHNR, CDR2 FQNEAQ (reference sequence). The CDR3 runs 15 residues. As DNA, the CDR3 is TGTGCCAGCAGCCCATCCGGGACAATGAATTCACCCCTCCACTTT. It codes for CASSPSGTMNSPLHF.

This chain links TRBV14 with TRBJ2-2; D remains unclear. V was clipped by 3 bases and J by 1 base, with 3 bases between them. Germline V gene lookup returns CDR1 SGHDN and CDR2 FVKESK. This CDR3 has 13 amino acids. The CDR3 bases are TGTGCCAGCAGCCACAAGAACACCGGGGAGCTGTTTTTT. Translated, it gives CASSHKNTGELFF.

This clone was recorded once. CDR3 sequence (DNA): TGTGCCAGCAGCCTTGGACTAGCAGAAGAGACCCAGTACTTC. Protein: CASSLGLAEETQYF. The genes are TRBV6-5 and TRBJ2-5, with TRBD2 matching 8 bases. This CDR3 is 14 amino acids long. J was trimmed by 3 bases and V by 6 bases; bases with no gene match: 6. Germline V gene lookup returns CDR1 MNHEY and CDR2 SVGAGI.